The next 5 T cell receptor beta chains were all read from a single sample in a study of shared clonotypes between healthy human individuals. Method: immunoSEQ multiplex PCR; TCRdb's copy keeps in-frame clones and lacks some. The repertoire holds roughly 330,000 clones, around 74% seen once, with around 10% in the top ten. The sample was memory CD4+ T cells sorted from blood. Stated subset: CD45RA-negative fraction. These receptors were obtained from a man aged 25-45 years in good health.

This clone was counted between two and nine times. This chain uses TRBV15 with TRBJ1-1; tentatively, D is TRBD1 (6 bases). CDR1 and CDR2 from the germline V gene are LNHNV and YYDKDF (reference sequence). The CDR3 has 14 amino acids. V was shortened by 5 bases and J by 1 base, with 11 bases between the two germline ends. In DNA form, the CDR3 reads TGTGCCACCAGCTGGGGACACCAGAACACTGAAGCTTTCTTT. It encodes CATSWGHQNTEAFF.

The genes are TRBV6-6 and TRBJ2-7; no clear D. V lost 0 bases and J 0 bases, leaving 9 bases between the germline ends. The length of the CDR3 is 15 residues. Germline CDR1 and CDR2: MNHNY and SVGAGI (reference sequence). The CDR3 protein is CASSYSASSSYEQYF. The CDR3 DNA sequence: TGTGCCAGCAGTTACTCGGCTTCTAGCTCCTACGAGCAGTACTTC.

This clone has only one observation. J is TRBJ1-4 and V is TRBV29-1; D is unclear. This CDR3 is 14 amino acids long. Germline values: CDR1 SQVTM, CDR2 ANQGSEA. The V end was cut by 6 bases, the J end by 2 bases, with 13 bases between. This CDR3 reads CSVARGLTNEKLFF. CDR3 DNA: TGCAGCGTAGCCAGAGGGCTTACTAATGAAAAACTGTTTTTT.

This clone was seen once. The chain has TRBV5-6 and TRBJ2-3; a weak D match, TRBD2 (5 bases). V dropped 3 bases and J dropped 5 bases, with 13 bases sitting between them. The CDR3 totals 14 residues. Germline V lookup: CDR1 SGHDT, CDR2 YYEEEE. The CDR3 coding sequence is TGTGCCAGCAGCTGGAGGTCGGGTGGAGATACGCAGTATTTT. It translates to CASSWRSGGDTQYF. Looking up the rest from reference TRBV5-6 and TRBJ2-3 gives the full variable domain: DAGVTQSPTHLIKTRGQQVTLRCSPKSGHDTVSWYQQALGQGPQFIFQYYEEEERQRGNFPDRFSGHQFPNYSSELNVNALLLGDSALYLCASSWRSGGDTQYFGPGTRLTVL.

This clone has a single count. This chain links TRBV4-2 with TRBJ2-1, with 8 nucleotides matching TRBD2. Germline V gives CDR1 LGHNA, CDR2 YNFKEQ. The CDR3 sequence is 16 residues long. V lost 1 base and J lost 2; bases outside the gene matches: 4. DNA of the CDR3: TGTGCCAGCAGCCAAGGGGACGGGAGGGCCTACAATGAGCAGTTCTTC. Protein: CASSQGDGRAYNEQFF.